The rows below give T cell receptor beta chains drawn from one sample of a study of cytomegalovirus exposure and HLA in healthy donors. TCRdb keeps only in-frame clones here, not all; method: immunoSEQ multiplex PCR. The sample yields about 220,000 clones, about 74% seen once. Sequencing was done on a sample of PBMCs. Source of these receptors: a woman in her thirties in good health and CMV-seronegative. Each CDR3 is given with its conserved first and last residue. D genes are given only for firm matches. Only part of the rows carry a size: once, few, many, or a class if the clone is expanded.

clone size: few
J gene: TRBJ2-7
D gene: TRBD2
V gene: TRBV9
CDR3 DNA: TGTGCCAGCAGCGTAGAGGGTAGCGGGGGCCGACAGTCCGAGCAGTACTTC
CDR3 protein: CASSVEGSGGRQSEQYF

clone size: .
J gene: TRBJ1-1
D gene: .
V gene: TRBV6-1
CDR3 DNA: TGTGCCAGCAGTGAAGAGGGGCCCATATTTGGAGCTTTCTTT
CDR3 protein: CASSEEGPIFGAFF

clone size: .
J gene: TRBJ2-3
D gene: .
V gene: TRBV11-1
CDR3 DNA: TGTGCCAGCAGCTTAGAACCAGGAGATACGCAGTATTTT
CDR3 protein: CASSLEPGDTQYF

clone size: .
J gene: TRBJ1-2
D gene: .
V gene: TRBV15
CDR3 DNA: TGTGCCACCAGCGGACACCTACCTAACTTCTATGGCTACACCTTC
CDR3 protein: CATSGHLPNFYGYTF

clone size: .
J gene: TRBJ2-6
D gene: TRBD1
V gene: TRBV19
CDR3 DNA: TGTGCCAGTAGTACGGGGACAGTCGCGGGGGCCAACGTCCTGACTTTC
CDR3 protein: CASSTGTVAGANVLTF

clone size: .
J gene: TRBJ2-1
D gene: TRBD1
V gene: TRBV5-6
CDR3 DNA: TGTGCCAGCAGCCTGGGACAGTTAAATTACAATGAGCAGTTCTTC
CDR3 protein: CASSLGQLNYNEQFF

clone size: few
J gene: TRBJ1-1
D gene: .
V gene: TRBV4-3
CDR3 DNA: TGCGCCAGCAGCCAAGATTCAGAGGGCACTGAAGCTTTCTTT
CDR3 protein: CASSQDSEGTEAFF

clone size: .
J gene: TRBJ1-2
D gene: .
V gene: TRBV9
CDR3 DNA: TGTGCCAGCAGCGTAGAGAGAGGGCCGGGCTATGGCTACACCTTC
CDR3 protein: CASSVERGPGYGYTF

clone size: few
J gene: TRBJ2-1
D gene: TRBD2
V gene: TRBV6-5
CDR3 DNA: TGTGCCGCAGGGAGGGGCTCCTACAATGAGCAGTTCTTC
CDR3 protein: CAAGRGSYNEQFF

clone size: .
J gene: TRBJ1-1
D gene: .
V gene: TRBV6-1
CDR3 DNA: TGTGCCAGCAGTGAGCTACCCACTGAAGCTTTCTTT
CDR3 protein: CASSELPTEAFF

clone size: .
J gene: TRBJ2-1
D gene: .
V gene: TRBV28
CDR3 DNA: TGTGCCAGCAGTTTAGGGGGGTCCGTAACTTACAATGAGCAGTTCTTC
CDR3 protein: CASSLGGSVTYNEQFF

clone size: .
J gene: TRBJ1-4
D gene: .
V gene: TRBV19
CDR3 DNA: TGTGCCAGCCAAGGAGTGACAGGCGGGAGTGAAAAACTGTTTTTT
CDR3 protein: CASQGVTGGSEKLFF

clone size: once
J gene: TRBJ1-1
D gene: TRBD1
V gene: TRBV6-1
CDR3 DNA: TGTGCCAGCAGTTGGACAGGGGGCACCACTGAAGCTTTCTTT
CDR3 protein: CASSWTGGTTEAFF

clone size: few
J gene: TRBJ2-3
D gene: TRBD2
V gene: TRBV7-3
CDR3 DNA: TGTGCCAGCAGCTTACATCCGGGGGGGACAGATACGCAGTATTTT
CDR3 protein: CASSLHPGGTDTQYF

clone size: .
J gene: TRBJ2-1
D gene: .
V gene: TRBV5-1
CDR3 DNA: TGCGCCAGCCCCGAGGAGCGGGCGAGCTCCTACAATGAGCAGTTCTTC
CDR3 protein: CASPEERASSYNEQFF

clone size: .
J gene: TRBJ2-7
D gene: TRBD2
V gene: TRBV19
CDR3 DNA: TGTGCCAGTAGTCCCCGACTAGCGGGAGCCTCCTACGAGCAGTACTTC
CDR3 protein: CASSPRLAGASYEQYF

clone size: few
J gene: TRBJ1-2
D gene: .
V gene: TRBV28
CDR3 DNA: TGTGCCAGCATACGCTCAGGGGCTAACTATGGCTACACCTTC
CDR3 protein: CASIRSGANYGYTF

clone size: .
J gene: TRBJ1-1
D gene: TRBD1
V gene: TRBV6-5
CDR3 DNA: TGTGCCAGCAGAAGACAGGGGGGCCCTGATGCTTTCTTT
CDR3 protein: CASRRQGGPDAFF

clone size: .
J gene: TRBJ1-1
D gene: TRBD1
V gene: TRBV30
CDR3 DNA: TGTGCCTGGAGTGGGGACAGGAACACTGAAGCTTTCTTT
CDR3 protein: CAWSGDRNTEAFF

clone size: once
J gene: TRBJ2-3
D gene: TRBD2
V gene: TRBV5-1
CDR3 DNA: TGCGCCAGCACCACCCTAGCGGGGGGGCGGGATACGCAGTATTTT
CDR3 protein: CASTTLAGGRDTQYF

clone size: .
J gene: TRBJ2-7
D gene: TRBD2
V gene: TRBV30
CDR3 DNA: TGTGCCTGGAGTGTACCTAGCGGGGGTCACGAGCAGTACTTC
CDR3 protein: CAWSVPSGGHEQYF

clone size: .
J gene: TRBJ1-6
D gene: .
V gene: TRBV4-1
CDR3 DNA: TGCGCCAGCAGCCTGGGACTGCAGAATTCACCCCTCCACTTT
CDR3 protein: CASSLGLQNSPLHF

clone size: .
J gene: TRBJ2-3
D gene: .
V gene: TRBV30
CDR3 DNA: TGTGCCTGGAGTTTGGTTAGCGCAGATACGCAGTATTTT
CDR3 protein: CAWSLVSADTQYF

clone size: .
J gene: TRBJ2-7
D gene: .
V gene: TRBV13
CDR3 DNA: TGTGCCAGCAGCCCCACACCCGTTTACGAGCAGTACTTC
CDR3 protein: CASSPTPVYEQYF

clone size: .
J gene: TRBJ2-1
D gene: .
V gene: TRBV6-6
CDR3 DNA: TGTGCCAGCCTACAGGGTCCTAACAATGAGCAGTTCTTC
CDR3 protein: CASLQGPNNEQFF

clone size: .
J gene: TRBJ1-1
D gene: .
V gene: TRBV10-3
CDR3 DNA: TGTGCCATCAGTGACGAGGTTAGGACTGAAGCTTTCTTT
CDR3 protein: CAISDEVRTEAFF

clone size: .
J gene: TRBJ1-3
D gene: .
V gene: TRBV7-9
CDR3 DNA: TGTTCCAGCAGCCTTGCGGCATCTGGAAACACCATATATTTT
CDR3 protein: CSSSLAASGNTIYF

clone size: once
J gene: TRBJ1-2
D gene: .
V gene: TRBV6-1
CDR3 DNA: TGTGCCAGCAGTGAAAGACGACAGAAATATGGCTACACCTTC
CDR3 protein: CASSERRQKYGYTF

clone size: .
J gene: TRBJ2-7
D gene: TRBD2
V gene: TRBV6-1
CDR3 DNA: TGTGCCAGCAGCGAAAGGGGCGGTCTAGCGGGGACACCGACCTACGAGCAGTACTTC
CDR3 protein: CASSERGGLAGTPTYEQYF

clone size: .
J gene: TRBJ2-1
D gene: TRBD2
V gene: TRBV7-9
CDR3 DNA: TGTGCCAGCAGCTTAAGCGGGACTAGCGGGAGAGGGGAGCAGTTCTTC
CDR3 protein: CASSLSGTSGRGEQFF

clone size: .
J gene: TRBJ2-5
D gene: TRBD1
V gene: TRBV7-7
CDR3 DNA: TGTGCTAGCAGCTCCGCCGGGACAGAAGAGACCCAGTACTTC
CDR3 protein: CASSSAGTEETQYF

clone size: .
J gene: TRBJ1-1
D gene: .
V gene: TRBV2
CDR3 DNA: TGTGCCAGCAGTGAAGGAGGACGAGTCCGGGGAAACACTGAAGCTTTCTTT
CDR3 protein: CASSEGGRVRGNTEAFF

clone size: .
J gene: TRBJ2-7
D gene: TRBD1
V gene: TRBV9
CDR3 DNA: TGTGCCAGCAGCGTAGACCCACAGGGGGCGGACTACGAGCAGTACTTC
CDR3 protein: CASSVDPQGADYEQYF

clone size: few
J gene: TRBJ2-7
D gene: TRBD2
V gene: TRBV18
CDR3 DNA: TGTGCCAGCTCACCACTCAGGGAGGGGTACGAGCAGTACTTC
CDR3 protein: CASSPLREGYEQYF

clone size: .
J gene: TRBJ2-1
D gene: TRBD2
V gene: TRBV19
CDR3 DNA: TGTGCCAGTAGTCCCGCTAGCGGGGGGTTCTACAATGAGCAGTTCTTC
CDR3 protein: CASSPASGGFYNEQFF

clone size: .
J gene: TRBJ1-2
D gene: .
V gene: TRBV5-6
CDR3 DNA: TGTGCCAGCAGCTTGAGTGGAGCCCCGTATGGCTACACCTTC
CDR3 protein: CASSLSGAPYGYTF

clone size: .
J gene: TRBJ2-1
D gene: TRBD2
V gene: TRBV9
CDR3 DNA: TGTGCCAGCAGCCCCGGACTAGTAAGGAGCGAGCAGTTCTTC
CDR3 protein: CASSPGLVRSEQFF

clone size: once
J gene: TRBJ1-1
D gene: TRBD1
V gene: TRBV6-1
CDR3 DNA: TGTGCCGCTACCGGGGACAGGGGGCGCCTTGAAGCTTTCTTT
CDR3 protein: CAATGDRGRLEAFF

clone size: .
J gene: TRBJ2-5
D gene: .
V gene: TRBV18
CDR3 DNA: TGTGCCAGCTCACCCTCGCGGTCCCAAGAGACCCAGTACTTC
CDR3 protein: CASSPSRSQETQYF

clone size: once
J gene: TRBJ1-5
D gene: TRBD1
V gene: TRBV2
CDR3 DNA: TGTGCCAGCGGTACCCCCGGGACAGGGTATCAGCCCCAGCATTTT
CDR3 protein: CASGTPGTGYQPQHF

clone size: .
J gene: TRBJ1-1
D gene: .
V gene: TRBV4-1
CDR3 DNA: TGCGCCAGCAGCCAATACGAGGGCACTGAAGCTTTCTTT
CDR3 protein: CASSQYEGTEAFF

clone size: .
J gene: TRBJ2-1
D gene: .
V gene: TRBV7-9
CDR3 DNA: TGTGCCAGCAGCTTAGAGGAGATCGAGAATGAGCAGTTCTTC
CDR3 protein: CASSLEEIENEQFF

clone size: .
J gene: TRBJ1-1
D gene: TRBD1
V gene: TRBV29-1
CDR3 DNA: TGCAGCCCTCTCCGCGACAGGGGGGATACTGAAGCTTTCTTT
CDR3 protein: CSPLRDRGDTEAFF

clone size: .
J gene: TRBJ2-7
D gene: .
V gene: TRBV13
CDR3 DNA: TGTGCCAGCAGTTCCGGGACTCTCTCTGAGCAGTACTTC
CDR3 protein: CASSSGTLSEQYF